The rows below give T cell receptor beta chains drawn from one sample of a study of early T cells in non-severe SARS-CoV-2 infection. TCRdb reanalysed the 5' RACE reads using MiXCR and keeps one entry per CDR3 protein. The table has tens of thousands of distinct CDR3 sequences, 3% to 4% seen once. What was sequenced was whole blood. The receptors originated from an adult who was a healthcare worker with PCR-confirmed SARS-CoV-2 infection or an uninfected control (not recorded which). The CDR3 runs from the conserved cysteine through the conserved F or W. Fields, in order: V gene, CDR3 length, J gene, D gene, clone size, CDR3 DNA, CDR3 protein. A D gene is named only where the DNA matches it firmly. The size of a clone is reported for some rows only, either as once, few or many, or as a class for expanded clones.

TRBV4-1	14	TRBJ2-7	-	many	TGCGCCAGCAGCCATGGGAGGACTTCCTACGAGCAGTACTTC	CASSHGRTSYEQYF
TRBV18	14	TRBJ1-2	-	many	TGTGCCAGCTCACCCGACCTCGGACAGATTATATCCACCTTC	CASSPDLGQIISTF
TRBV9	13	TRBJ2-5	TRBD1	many	TGTGCCAGCAGCTGGACAGGGGAAGAGACCCAGTACTTC	CASSWTGEETQYF
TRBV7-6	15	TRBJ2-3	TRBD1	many	TGTGCCAGCAGCTTGACAGGGGATGGGACAGATACGCAGTATTTT	CASSLTGDGTDTQYF
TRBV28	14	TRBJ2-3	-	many	TGTGCCAGCAGTGCGGGGAGCGTAACAGATACGCAGTATTTT	CASSAGSVTDTQYF
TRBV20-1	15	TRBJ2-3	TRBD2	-	TGCAGTGCCATAGCGGGAGGCCGGGGCACAGATACGCAGTATTTT	CSAIAGGRGTDTQYF
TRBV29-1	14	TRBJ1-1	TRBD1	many	TGCAGCACCAAATTCTTGACAGGGGGCACTGAAGCTTTCTTT	CSTKFLTGGTEAFF
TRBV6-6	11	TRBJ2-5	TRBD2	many	TGTGCCAGCAGTCCTGGGACTAGAAGATACTTC	CASSPGTRRYF
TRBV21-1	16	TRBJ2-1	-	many	TGTGCCAGCAGCAAAGCAGAAACAGGGCCCTACAATGAGCAGTTCTTC	CASSKAETGPYNEQFF
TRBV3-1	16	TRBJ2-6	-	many	TGTGCCAGCAGCCAGTTAGTCCCCTCTGGGGCCAACGTCCTGACTTTC	CASSQLVPSGANVLTF
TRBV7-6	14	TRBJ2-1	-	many	TGTGCCAGCAGCTTAGGGGACTCACACGGTGAGCAGTTCTTC	CASSLGDSHGEQFF
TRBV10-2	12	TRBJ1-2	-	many	TGCGCCAGCAGTGAAACAGGCTATGGCTACACCTTC	CASSETGYGYTF
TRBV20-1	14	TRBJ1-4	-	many	TGCAGTGCGCACTCCGGGACGGGAAATGAAAAACTGTTTTTT	CSAHSGTGNEKLFF
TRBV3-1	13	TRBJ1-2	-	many	TGTGCCAGCAGCCAAGGCCTTAACTATGGCTACACCTTC	CASSQGLNYGYTF
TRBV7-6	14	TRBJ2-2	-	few	TGTGCCAGCAGCGCAGGGATTAACACCGGGGAGCTGTTTTTT	CASSAGINTGELFF
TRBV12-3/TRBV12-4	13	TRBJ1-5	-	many	TGTGCCAGCAGTTTAGCGGGGATTCAGCCCCAGCATTTT	CASSLAGIQPQHF
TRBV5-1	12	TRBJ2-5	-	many	TGCGCCAGCAGCTTGGCCCAAGAGACCCAGTACTTC	CASSLAQETQYF
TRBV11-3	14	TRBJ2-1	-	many	TGTGCCAGCAGCCTAGAGGGACCCTTGAAGGAGCAGTTCTTC	CASSLEGPLKEQFF
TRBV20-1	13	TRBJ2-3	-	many	TGCAGTGCTAGAGATGACAACACAGATACGCAGTATTTT	CSARDDNTDTQYF
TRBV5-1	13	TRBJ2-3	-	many	TGCGCCAGCAGCTCCCAGGGCCCAGATACGCAGTATTTT	CASSSQGPDTQYF
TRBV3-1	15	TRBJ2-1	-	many	TGTGCCAGCAGCCAAGGGGAGTCCCCCTACAATGAGCAGTTCTTC	CASSQGESPYNEQFF
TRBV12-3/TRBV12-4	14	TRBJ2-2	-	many	TGTGCCAGCATCATGAGGGTTAAAGGCGGGGAGCTGTTTTTT	CASIMRVKGGELFF
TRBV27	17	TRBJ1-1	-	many	TGTGCCAGCACGAGGGCGGTGGGAGGTGGAGTGAACACTGAAGCTTTCTTT	CASTRAVGGGVNTEAFF
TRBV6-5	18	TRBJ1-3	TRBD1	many	TGTGCCAGCAGGGCGGTTGGACAGGGGGGACGGTCTGGAAACACCATATATTTT	CASRAVGQGGRSGNTIYF
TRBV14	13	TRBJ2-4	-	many	TGTGCCAGCAGCGAGTGGCAGGCCAACATTCAGTACTTC	CASSEWQANIQYF
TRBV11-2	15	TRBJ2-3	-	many	TGTGCCAGCAGGCCTACAACCAGCTTCACAGATACGCAGTATTTT	CASRPTTSFTDTQYF
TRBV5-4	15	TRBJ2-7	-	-	TGTGCCAGCAGCGAGACCGGGACACTTAACTACGAGCAGTACTTC	CASSETGTLNYEQYF
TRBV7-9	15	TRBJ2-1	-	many	TGTGCCAGCAGCTTAGCGGGGTCCACCTACAATGAGCAGTTCTTC	CASSLAGSTYNEQFF
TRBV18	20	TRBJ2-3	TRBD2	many	TGTGCCAGCTCTAATCTTGGACTAGCGTCCGCGGGTGCAGGCACAGATACGCAGTATTTT	CASSNLGLASAGAGTDTQYF
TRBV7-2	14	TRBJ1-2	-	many	TGTGCCAGCAGCTTAGGGAGTTTTCCTTATGGCTACACCTTC	CASSLGSFPYGYTF
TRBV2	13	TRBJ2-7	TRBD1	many	TGTGCCAGCAGTACCACAGGGGTCCACGAGCAGTACTTC	CASSTTGVHEQYF
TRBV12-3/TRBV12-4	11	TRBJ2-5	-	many	TGTGCCAGCAGTTTTAGAGAGACCCAGTACTTC	CASSFRETQYF
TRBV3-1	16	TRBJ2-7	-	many	TGTGCCAGCAGCCCCACCCAGGTAGCGCTTCCGAGGGAGCAGTACTTC	CASSPTQVALPREQYF
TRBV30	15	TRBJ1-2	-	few	TGTGCCGAGCAGTTTACAGGGACGGGGGGCTATGGCTACACCTTC	CAEQFTGTGGYGYTF
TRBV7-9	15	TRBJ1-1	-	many	TGTGCCAGCAGTCCCCCCGGAGAATGGAACACTGAAGCTTTCTTT	CASSPPGEWNTEAFF
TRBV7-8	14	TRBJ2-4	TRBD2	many	TGTGCCAGCAGCGCGGGACTAGAAGGGAACATTCAGTACTTC	CASSAGLEGNIQYF
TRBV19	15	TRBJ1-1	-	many	TGTGCCAGTTCCCCGGGACACAACATGAACACTGAAGCTTTCTTT	CASSPGHNMNTEAFF
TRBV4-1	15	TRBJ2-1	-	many	TGCGCCAGCAGCCAAGAAGGGCAGGAAAATGATGAGCAGTTCTTC	CASSQEGQENDEQFF
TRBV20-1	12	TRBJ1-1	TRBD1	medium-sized	TGCAGTGCTAGACAGGGGGCCACTGAAGCTTTCTTT	CSARQGATEAFF
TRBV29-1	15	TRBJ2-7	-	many	TGCAGCGTGCGAGTGGGTGGGGGGCGCTCCTACGAGCAGTACTTC	CSVRVGGGRSYEQYF
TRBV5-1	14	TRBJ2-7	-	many	TGCGCCAGCAGACTGACAGCTGCAAACTACGAGCAGTACTTC	CASRLTAANYEQYF
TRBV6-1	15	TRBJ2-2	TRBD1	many	TGTGCCAGTGGGAAGTGGACAGGCGACACCGGGGAGCTGTTTTTT	CASGKWTGDTGELFF
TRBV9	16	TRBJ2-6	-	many	TGTGCCAGCAGCCGGACGGGGTTAGGTGGGGCCAACGTCCTGACTTTC	CASSRTGLGGANVLTF
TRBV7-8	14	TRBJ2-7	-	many	TGTGCCAGCAGCTTAGGGGCAGGCCTTTACGAGCAGTACTTC	CASSLGAGLYEQYF
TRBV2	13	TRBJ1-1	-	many	TGTGCCAGCAGGAGGACGATGAACACTGAAGCTTTCTTT	CASRRTMNTEAFF
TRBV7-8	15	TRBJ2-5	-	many	TGTGCCAGCAGCTCCCTGGGCGTGCAGACAGAGACCCAGTACTTC	CASSSLGVQTETQYF